Listed below are T cell receptor beta chains from one sample, sequenced in a study of T cells in Graves' hyperthyroidism and ophthalmopathy. TCRdb ran MiXCR on the multiplex PCR reads and lists one entry per CDR3 protein. The sample lists approximately 590,000 distinct CDR3 sequences, 40% to 55% seen once, with about 8.2% in the top ten. Sequencing was done on a sample of peripheral blood or thyroid tissue (not recorded which). These receptors were collected from a woman younger than 30 with Graves' hyperthyroidism. Both conserved end residues are part of each CDR3. The D gene is left open where the match is weak. Clone size is not always given. Where it is, it says once, few, many or a class for expanded clones.

len	v_gene	d_gene	j_gene	abundance	CDR3nt	CDR3aa
11	TRBV2	NA	TRBJ1-4	medium-sized	TGTGCCAGCAGTGAGGGCGGGAAACTGTTTTTT	CASSEGGKLFF
11	TRBV24-1	NA	TRBJ1-6	many	TGTGCCACCAGTGGGGGGTCACCCCTCCACTTT	CATSGGSPLHF
13	TRBV6-6	NA	TRBJ1-2	many	TGTGCCAGCAGCCGGACAGTGCGCTATGGCTACACCTTC	CASSRTVRYGYTF
14	TRBV5-1	NA	TRBJ1-1	many	TGCGCCAGCAGCTTGGCCAAAAGAGGCACTGAAGCTTTCTTT	CASSLAKRGTEAFF
14	TRBV12-3/TRBV12-4	NA	TRBJ2-5	NA	TGTGCCAGCAGTTTCTGGGGGCAGCTCACGACCCAGTACTTC	CASSFWGQLTTQYF
16	TRBV11-2	TRBD2	TRBJ2-1	NA	TGTGCCAGCAGCCCGGGACTAGCGGGAATTGTCGATGAGCAGTTCTTC	CASSPGLAGIVDEQFF
14	TRBV7-3	NA	TRBJ2-2	NA	TGTGCCAGCAGCGGACTCGGGGGGCCCGGGGAGCTGTTTTTT	CASSGLGGPGELFF
15	TRBV10-3	NA	TRBJ1-3	many	TGTGCCATCAGTGAGTCGACGGGCTCTGGAAACACCATATATTTT	CAISESTGSGNTIYF
14	TRBV20-1	NA	TRBJ2-7	NA	TGCAGTGCTAGGTCTTTAACTAGGGGCTACGAGCAGTACTTC	CSARSLTRGYEQYF
11	TRBV7-2	NA	TRBJ1-4	NA	TGTGCCGGCAGCTTACGAGAGAAACTGTTTTTT	CAGSLREKLFF
13	TRBV29-1	NA	TRBJ1-2	many	TGCAGCGTTGAATCGCGGTGGGGCTATGGCTACACCTTC	CSVESRWGYGYTF
11	TRBV10-3	NA	TRBJ1-5	NA	TGTGCCATCAGTGGGGGGCAGCCCCAGCATTTT	CAISGGQPQHF
15	TRBV7-9	NA	TRBJ1-1	NA	TGTGCCAGCAGCTTAGCAAGGGGGTTGAACACTGAAGCTTTCTTT	CASSLARGLNTEAFF
15	TRBV9	NA	TRBJ1-3	few	TGTGCCAGCAGCGTAGACTCACACTCTGGAAACACCATATATTTT	CASSVDSHSGNTIYF
17	TRBV2	TRBD2	TRBJ2-7	NA	TGTGCCAGCAGTTACGGGGCTAGCGGGAGGGCCTTGGGTGAGCAGTACTTC	CASSYGASGRALGEQYF
15	TRBV7-8	NA	TRBJ2-7	NA	TGTGCCAGCAGCACCCAAGGACAGCCTTTGTACGAGCAGTACTTC	CASSTQGQPLYEQYF
12	TRBV10-3	NA	TRBJ1-1	NA	TGTGCCATCAGGCAGGAGGGGGGCGAAGCTTTCTTT	CAIRQEGGEAFF
14	TRBV7-9	TRBD1	TRBJ1-2	NA	TGTGCCAGCAGCTCCTCAGACAGGGGGTATGGCTACACCTTC	CASSSSDRGYGYTF
14	TRBV12-3/TRBV12-4	TRBD1	TRBJ1-2	few	TGTGCCAGCAGTCTTCGACAGGGATTAGGTGGCTACACCTTC	CASSLRQGLGGYTF
11	TRBV29-1	NA	TRBJ2-3	NA	TGCAGCGTTGTGTGGACAGATACGCAGTATTTT	CSVVWTDTQYF
14	TRBV29-1	NA	TRBJ1-5	many	TGCAGCGTTGGAGGGACGGAAAGCAATCAGCCCCAGCATTTT	CSVGGTESNQPQHF
14	TRBV5-1	NA	TRBJ2-5	NA	TGCGCCGGCAGCTTGGCCAGCGTAGGAGAGACCCAGTACTTC	CAGSLASVGETQYF
17	TRBV7-8	TRBD2	TRBJ2-7	many	TGTGCCAGCAGCTTAGCCGGGACTAGCGGGAGTAGTTACGAGCAGTACTTC	CASSLAGTSGSSYEQYF
15	TRBV12-3/TRBV12-4	TRBD1	TRBJ2-5	many	TGTGCCAGCAGCGCAGGGGGCGAGTACCAAGAGACCCAGTACTTC	CASSAGGEYQETQYF
15	TRBV2	NA	TRBJ1-5	few	TGTGCCAGCAGTGAATATAGCAGGGATTTTCAGCCCCAGCATTTT	CASSEYSRDFQPQHF
12	TRBV2	NA	TRBJ1-2	many	TGTGCCAGCAGTAACAGGGATTCTGGCTACACCTTC	CASSNRDSGYTF
14	TRBV29-1	TRBD1	TRBJ1-2	many	TGCAGCGTTGGCAACGACAGGGGCGGCTATGGCTACACCTTC	CSVGNDRGGYGYTF
14	TRBV9	NA	TRBJ2-7	NA	TGTGCCAGCAAACTAGATACGGGCTCCTACGAGCAGTACTTC	CASKLDTGSYEQYF
16	TRBV15	TRBD2	TRBJ2-5	many	TGTGCCACCACTCCATCCAGGACTAGCGGGCAAGAGACCCAGTACTTC	CATTPSRTSGQETQYF
17	TRBV7-9	TRBD2	TRBJ2-7	NA	TGCGCCAGCAGCCGTCGGCTGGCTAGCGGGAGCACCTACGAGCAGTACTTC	CASSRRLASGSTYEQYF
13	TRBV29-1	NA	TRBJ2-5	NA	TGCAGCTTGGGTTCAGGTGCTGGGGAGACCCAGTACTTC	CSLGSGAGETQYF
13	TRBV2	TRBD1	TRBJ1-3	NA	TGTGCCAGCAGCGAGGACAGGCGTGACACCATATATTTT	CASSEDRRDTIYF
15	TRBV10-3	NA	TRBJ1-3	few	TGTGCCAGCAGTTACGCGGGACTGGGGCGCAACACCATATATTTT	CASSYAGLGRNTIYF
13	TRBV20-1	TRBD1	TRBJ1-2	few	TGCAGTGCTAGGCAGGGGGTGGGCTATGGCTACACCTTC	CSARQGVGYGYTF
14	TRBV5-4	TRBD1	TRBJ1-5	once	TGTGCCTGCAGCTGGGGACAGGAGGCCCCTCCCCAGCATTTT	CACSWGQEAPPQHF
16	TRBV10-3	NA	TRBJ1-2	NA	TGTGCCATCAGTGAGTCTTCCTGGGAACGAGACTATGGCTACACCTTC	CAISESSWERDYGYTF
16	TRBV7-9	TRBD1	TRBJ1-5	few	TGTGCCAGCAGTTTCGACCTCGGGACAGGCAATCAGCCCCAGCATTTT	CASSFDLGTGNQPQHF
15	TRBV10-3	NA	TRBJ2-7	many	TGTGCCATCAGTGCGGACTCGGGCCGACGGGGCGAGCAGTACTTC	CAISADSGRRGEQYF
12	TRBV19	NA	TRBJ2-7	NA	TGTGCCAGTAGCTCGGTAGCTCGAGAGCAGTACTTC	CASSSVAREQYF
15	TRBV10-3	TRBD2	TRBJ2-7	few	TGTGCCAGCAGTTACGAAGCGGGAGGAGCCCGGGAGCAGTACTTC	CASSYEAGGAREQYF
15	TRBV19	NA	TRBJ1-5	few	TGTGCCAGTAGTACCTTCAGACAGGTGGATCAGCCCCAGCATTTT	CASSTFRQVDQPQHF
14	TRBV9	TRBD2	TRBJ2-7	few	TGTGCCAGCAGCGTAGAGGCGGGAGTCAACGAGCAGTACTTC	CASSVEAGVNEQYF
13	TRBV20-1	NA	TRBJ1-1	few	TGCAGTGCTAGGTTACCAGGGAACACTGAAGCTTTCTTT	CSARLPGNTEAFF
15	TRBV15	TRBD1	TRBJ2-7	NA	TGTGCCACCAGCAGCGTGGGGGACAGGGGGTACGAGCAGTACTTC	CATSSVGDRGYEQYF
13	TRBV7-2	NA	TRBJ2-2	NA	TGTGCCAGCAGCCAGTATCCCACCGGGGAGCTGTTTTTT	CASSQYPTGELFF
15	TRBV24-1	TRBD1	TRBJ1-2	many	TGTGCCACCAGTGATGCAATTGACAGGGGCTATGGCTACACCTTC	CATSDAIDRGYGYTF
11	TRBV24-1	NA	TRBJ1-5	NA	TGTGCCACAAGGAGCAATCAGCCCCAGCATTTT	CATRSNQPQHF
12	TRBV7-2	NA	TRBJ1-4	many	TGTGCCAGCAGCTTGACAGCGTCGGAACTGTTTTTT	CASSLTASELFF
16	TRBV12-3/TRBV12-4	NA	TRBJ1-4	few	TGTGCCAGCAGAAACCGGGACGTCCTCGGCAGTGAAAAACTGTTTTTT	CASRNRDVLGSEKLFF
15	TRBV5-1	TRBD2	TRBJ2-7	few	TGCGCCAGCAGCCAAGACCTTAGCGGGAGGTACGAGCAGTACTTC	CASSQDLSGRYEQYF
12	TRBV10-2	NA	TRBJ1-5	NA	TGCGCCAGCAGTGAGAGAAATCAGCCCCAGCATTTT	CASSERNQPQHF
14	TRBV6-5	TRBD1	TRBJ1-5	few	TGTGCCAGCAGTTTAGGGGGCTTCAATCAGCCCCAGCATTTT	CASSLGGFNQPQHF
15	TRBV10-3	TRBD2	TRBJ2-7	few	TGTGCCATCAGTGAGGGGACTAGCGGCCTCTACGGGCAGTACTTC	CAISEGTSGLYGQYF